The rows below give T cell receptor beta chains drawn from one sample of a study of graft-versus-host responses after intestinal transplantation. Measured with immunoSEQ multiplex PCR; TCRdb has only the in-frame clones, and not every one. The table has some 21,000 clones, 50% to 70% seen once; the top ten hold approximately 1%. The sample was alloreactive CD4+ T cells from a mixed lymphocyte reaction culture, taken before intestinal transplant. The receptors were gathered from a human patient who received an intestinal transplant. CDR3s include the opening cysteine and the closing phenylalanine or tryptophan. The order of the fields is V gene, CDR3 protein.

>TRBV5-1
CASSFHQGRTEAFF
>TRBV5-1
CASSSGTREGTDTQYF
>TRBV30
CAWSKQVATNEKLFF
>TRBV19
CASSEQGSRPGYTF
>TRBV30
CAWRPGGREQYF
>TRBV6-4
CASFLAGPGYEQYF
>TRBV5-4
CASSFSGGITEAFF
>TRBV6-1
CASSRLAGGYEQYF
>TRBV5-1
CASSGPNRAGELFF
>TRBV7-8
CASSLSGTVNGYTF
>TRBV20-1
CSARRVETQYF
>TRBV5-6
CASSAGARDYGYTF
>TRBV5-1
CASSLAPSGQTTLQETQYF
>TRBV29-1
CSVLGGMVGDSNYTF
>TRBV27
CASSPGTGKNYEQYF
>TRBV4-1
CASSHTPGQGSHGGYTF
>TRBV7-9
CASSLYGQGDNEKLFF
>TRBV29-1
CSVTGQGDGYTF
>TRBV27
CASNPLAGDEQYF
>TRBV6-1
CASREISGQTNTEAFF
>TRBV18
CASSLSVRVRMNTEAFF